The entry below describes one T cell receptor beta chain. The data stem from a study of cytomegalovirus exposure and HLA in healthy donors. PCR primers comprised 60 Vbeta and 13 Jbeta primers. The assay was immunoSEQ multiplex PCR, and TCRdb's table has in-frame clones only and misses some. The table records more than 75,000 clones, about 68% of them present only once. The V end was cut by 3 bases, the J end by 0 bases, with 15 bases between. The CDR3 runs 15 residues. The germline V gene encodes CDR1 GTSNPN and CDR2 SVGIG (reference sequence). Healthy donors of bone marrow made up the group. Sequencing used PBMCs. The V and J genes are TRBV30 and TRBJ2-7; possible D gene TRBD1, 5 bases. The TCR originated in a middle-aged man in good health and CMV-seropositive. The CDR3 protein is CAWRVLTAFSYEQYF. The CDR3, as DNA: TGTGCCTGGAGGGTTTTGACAGCGTTCTCCTACGAGCAGTACTTC.